The 15 T cell receptor beta chains reported below all come from one sample, sequenced in a study of T-cell memory formation after mild COVID-19. TCRdb processed the 5' RACE reads anew with MiXCR; each CDR3 protein has one entry. The table has 250,000 to 300,000 distinct CDR3 sequences, around 15% seen once. Specimen: PBMCs or a T cell subset sorted from them (not recorded which). These receptors all come from a man aged 18 to 35 who had mild COVID-19 (a few samples of this study predate the infection). Cell type and time point are not known.

This chain connects TRBV12-3 or TRBV12-4 to TRBJ2-1, with TRBD2 as a possible D gene (6 bases). With 2 bases removed from V and 10 bases from J, the gap between germline ends came to 9 bases. There are 12 residues in the CDR3. CDR3 loop: CASSLWSGEQFF. The DNA of the CDR3 is TGTGCCAGCAGTTTATGGAGCGGGGAGCAGTTCTTC.

The rearrangement links TRBV4-2 to TRBJ1-1, with TRBD1 matching 10 bases. Unmatched junction bases numbered 6, after V lost 2 bases and J lost 0 bases. This CDR3 comprises 17 residues. Per the germline V gene, CDR1 is LGHNA and CDR2 is YNFKEQ. The CDR3 loop reads CASSQPDRGLVNTEAFF. The CDR3 DNA sequence: TGTGCCAGCAGCCAACCCGACAGGGGGCTAGTGAACACTGAAGCTTTCTTT.

This clonotype was detected many times. The CDR3 DNA is TGTGCCACCAGCGGCAGACAGGGCCCACCCTACGAGCAGTACTTC. Amino acids: CATSGRQGPPYEQYF. This chain connects TRBV15 to TRBJ2-7, with 7 bases matching TRBD1. V trimming: 5 bases; J trimming: 2 bases; junction bases outside the gene matches: 9. The V gene's germline CDR1 is LNHNV and CDR2 YYDKDF (reference sequence). The CDR3 is 15 residues long.

This clonotype was observed a handful of times. This chain connects TRBV5-6 to TRBJ1-2; D is possibly TRBD1 (5 bases). CDR1 and CDR2 (germline): SGHDT, YYEEEE. The length of the CDR3 is 14 residues. V lost 6 bases, J lost 3 bases, and 15 bases lay in between. CDR3 nucleotide sequence: TGTGCCAGCACCCTTCCCCCAGGGTACTATGGCTACACCTTC. Translation gives CASTLPPGYYGYTF.

This chain connects TRBV12-3 or TRBV12-4 to TRBJ2-7; 8 bases fit TRBD2. The CDR3 spans 16 residues. The J segment lost 1 base and the V segment lost 6 bases, leaving 11 bases of the junction unmatched. As DNA, the CDR3 is TGTGCCAGCAGAGTGGCCGGGAGGGGTAATTCCTACGAGCAGTACTTC. The encoded protein is CASRVAGRGNSYEQYF.

V is TRBV6-4 and J is TRBJ1-1; a possible D gene is TRBD1 (5 bases). V was trimmed by 0 bases and J by 2 bases, leaving 10 bases between them. The CDR3 has 15 residues. Germline V gene sequence: CDR1 MRHNA, CDR2 SNTAGT. The CDR3 reads CASSDSEGYNTEAFF. CDR3 DNA sequence: TGTGCCAGCAGTGACTCTGAGGGGTACAACACTGAAGCTTTCTTT.

This clonotype turned up a few times. The V and J genes are TRBV12-3 or TRBV12-4 and TRBJ1-6, with D hard to call. The length of the CDR3 is 15 residues. Trimming stripped 3 bases from V and 6 bases from J, with 12 bases between. The CDR3 sequence is CASSFPDGFNSPLHF. CDR3 bases: TGTGCCAGCAGTTTCCCCGACGGGTTTAATTCACCCCTCCACTTT.

The chain has TRBV20-1 and TRBJ2-2; 7 bases are a match to TRBD1. From germline, CDR1 is DFQATT and CDR2 SNEGSKA (reference sequence). There are 16 residues in the CDR3. After removal of 0 bases from V and 1 base from J, the junction contained 5 bases not matched to a gene. Here the CDR3 DNA reads TGCAGTGCTAGAGAGCCCCGACAGGGGAACACCGGGGAGCTGTTTTTT. This codes for CSAREPRQGNTGELFF.

This clonotype was observed a handful of times. The gene calls are TRBV5-5 and TRBJ1-5; D unresolved. The CDR3 is 13 residues long. CDR1 is SGHKS and CDR2 is YYEKEE in the germline V gene (reference sequence). Between the trimmed V and J ends, which lost 0 bases and 9 bases, there was a span of 10 bases. CDR3 DNA: TGTGCCAGCAGCTTGGATGATGTTCGGCCCCAGCATTTT. The encoded protein is CASSLDDVRPQHF.

This clonotype was seen more than once but under ten times. This chain joins TRBV5-1 and TRBJ1-5; D ambiguous. The CDR3 runs 15 residues. CDR1 SGHRS and CDR2 YFSETQ come from the germline V gene. V shed 0 bases and J shed 4 bases, with 11 bases lying between them. CDR3 sequence (DNA): TGCGCCAGCAGCTTGGTCTCCCGGGGAAATCAGCCCCAGCATTTT. Residues: CASSLVSRGNQPQHF.

This clonotype occurred a few times. The gene calls are TRBV18 and TRBJ2-2; D gene unclear. V dropped 8 bases and J dropped 2 bases, with 6 bases sitting between them. Germline-derived CDR1 and CDR2 are KGHSH and LQKENI. This CDR3 has 12 amino acids. CDR3 amino acids: CASQRNTGELFF. CDR3 nucleotides: TGTGCCAGCCAGAGAAACACCGGGGAGCTGTTTTTT. Supplemented by reference TRBV18 and TRBJ2-2, the full variable domain reads NAGVMQNPRHLVRRRGQEARLRCSPMKGHSHVYWYRQLPEEGLKFMVYLQKENIIDESGMPKERFSAEFPKEGPSILRIQQVVRGDSAAYFCASQRNTGELFFGEGSRLTVL.

This clonotype was picked up a small number of times. V gene TRBV10-3 combines with J gene TRBJ2-2; D may correspond to TRBD1 or TRBD2 (6 bases each). The V end was cut by 4 bases, the J end by 7 bases, with 19 bases between. The CDR3 extends over 16 amino acids. Per germline, CDR1 ENHRY and CDR2 SYGVKD. The CDR3 region has the DNA TGTGCCATCAGTGCTCCCGGGGGCGGTGATGGCGGGGAGCTGTTTTTT. This sequence encodes CAISAPGGGDGGELFF.

This clonotype was recorded many times. The chain uses TRBV29-1 and TRBJ2-7; 8 nucleotides align to TRBD1. V shed 3 bases and J 5 bases; nucleotides not matched to a gene: 3. CDR3 length: 12 amino acids. Germline-derived CDR1 and CDR2 are SQVTM and ANQGSEA. The CDR3 is CSVDDRGDEQYF. Written as DNA, the CDR3 is TGCAGCGTTGACGACAGGGGCGACGAGCAGTACTTC.

This clonotype was counted ten times or more. This chain joins TRBV15 and TRBJ2-1; 7 bases match TRBD2. CDR1 LNHNV and CDR2 YYDKDF come from the germline V gene (reference sequence). This CDR3 is built from 16 residues. The trim removed 3 bases at V and 5 bases at J, leaving 10 bases unmatched. CDR3 in amino acids: CATSRVQRGIHNEQFF. The CDR3 DNA follows: TGTGCCACCAGCAGGGTTCAGCGGGGAATTCACAATGAGCAGTTCTTC.

This sequence joins TRBV24-1 and TRBJ2-3, with D uncertain. The V end lost 5 bases, the J end lost 4 bases, and 21 bases lay between the germline ends. Germline CDR1 reads KGHDR; CDR2 reads SFDVKD. The CDR3 runs 17 residues. The DNA for the CDR3 is TGTGCCACCAGTGCCAGACCTGCGTGGATTGGCGCAGATACGCAGTATTTT. This gives the protein CATSARPAWIGADTQYF.